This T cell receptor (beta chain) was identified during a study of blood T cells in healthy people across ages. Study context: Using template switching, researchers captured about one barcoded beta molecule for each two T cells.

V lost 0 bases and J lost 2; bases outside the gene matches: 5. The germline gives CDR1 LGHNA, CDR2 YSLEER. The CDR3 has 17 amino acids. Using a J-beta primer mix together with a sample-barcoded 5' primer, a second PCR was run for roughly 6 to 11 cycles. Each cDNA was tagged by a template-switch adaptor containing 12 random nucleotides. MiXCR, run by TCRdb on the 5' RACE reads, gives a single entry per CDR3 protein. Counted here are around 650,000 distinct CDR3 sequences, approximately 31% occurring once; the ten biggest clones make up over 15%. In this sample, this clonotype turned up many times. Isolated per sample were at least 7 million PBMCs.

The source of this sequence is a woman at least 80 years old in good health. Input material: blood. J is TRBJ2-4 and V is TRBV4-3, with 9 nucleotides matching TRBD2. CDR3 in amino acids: CASSQDGGGGPKNIQYF. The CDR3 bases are TGCGCCAGCAGCCAAGATGGCGGGGGGGGCCCCAAAAACATTCAGTACTTC.